This TCR beta chain was recorded in a study of identical twins. Study-level results: Models came in too low on out-of-frame TCR alpha sharing in monozygotic twins.

CDR3 length: 13 residues. The V end was cut by 3 bases, the J end by 1 base, with 5 bases between. This clonotype was counted ten times or more. Its target is unknown. MiXCR was run by TCRdb on the 5' RACE reads, yielding one entry per CDR3 protein. The repertoire holds about 690,000 distinct CDR3 sequences, roughly 6.2% seen once, with about 1.8% in the top ten. The chain combines TRBV12-3 or TRBV12-4 with TRBJ2-3, with unresolved D. Specimen: naive T cells sorted from blood. The TCR was taken from a young man in good health. In DNA form, the CDR3 reads TGTGCCAGCAGTTTGATTCGCACAGATACGCAGTATTTT. This gives the protein CASSLIRTDTQYF.